The 24 T cell receptor beta chains below all came from one sample that was sequenced in a study of blood T cell repertoires in COVID-19. Using immunoSEQ multiplex PCR, the repertoire was profiled, and TCRdb retains in-frame clones only, with some absent. The sample includes about 440,000 clones, 70% to 90% seen only once; the top ten take 10% to 15%. Sample: peripheral blood. The receptors come from a woman in her forties or fifties with COVID-19, enrolled during active disease.

This rearrangement joins TRBV11-3 to TRBJ1-3; D is perhaps TRBD1 (5 bases). From germline, CDR1 is SGHNT and CDR2 YENEEA. The CDR3 is 14 residues long. V dropped 5 bases and J dropped 1 base, with 9 bases sitting between them. This CDR3 reads CASSLGTSGNTIYF. Here the CDR3 DNA reads TGTGCCAGCAGCCTCGGGACTTCTGGAAACACCATATATTTT.

This sequence joins TRBV18 and TRBJ1-2; weak D call: TRBD1 (6 bases). Between the trimmed V and J ends, which lost 6 bases and 0 bases, there was a span of 14 bases. The length of the CDR3 is 15 residues. Germline assignment: CDR1 KGHSH and CDR2 LQKENI. The CDR3 region is CASSLNRQANYGYTF. DNA of the CDR3: TGTGCCAGCTCCCTAAACCGACAGGCTAACTATGGCTACACCTTC.

The chain has TRBV21-1 and TRBJ2-2; the listed D gene, TRBD1, was not tested against the DNA. TRBV21-1 is designated a pseudogene. The CDR3 covers 13 residues. This CDR3 reads CASSNHNTGELFF. The CDR3 DNA follows: TGTGCCAGCAGCAACCATAACACCGGGGAGCTGTTTTTT.

This sequence joins TRBV7-8 and TRBJ2-5; the match to TRBD2 covers 8 bases. The V gene end was trimmed by 2 bases and the J gene end by 5 bases; junction bases not matched to a gene: 7. Germline-derived CDR1 and CDR2 are SGHVS and FQNEAQ. There are 15 residues in the CDR3. The CDR3 DNA is TGTGCCAGCAGCTTACGAGCGGGGGAGACGGAGACCCAGTACTTC. Protein: CASSLRAGETETQYF.

The V gene is TRBV7-9, the J gene TRBJ1-2; the match to TRBD1 covers 7 bases. The V gene's germline CDR1 is SEHNR and CDR2 FQNEAQ (reference sequence). The V segment lost 1 base and the J segment 4 bases; nucleotides outside the gene matches: 9. The CDR3 runs 16 residues. The CDR3 region is CASSLGTGRYIYGYTF. CDR3 nucleotide sequence: TGTGCCAGCAGCTTAGGGACAGGTCGCTATATCTATGGCTACACCTTC. The full variable domain, with the rest looked up from reference TRBV7-9 and TRBJ1-2, is DTGVSQNPRHKITKRGQNVTFRCDPISEHNRLYWYRQTLGQGPEFLTYFQNEAQLEKSRLLSDRFSAERPKGSFSTLEIQRTEQGDSAMYLCASSLGTGRYIYGYTFGSGTRLTVV.

The genes are TRBV5-4 and TRBJ2-7; D call uncertain. The germline gives CDR1 SGHNT, CDR2 YYREEE (reference sequence). Deletions cut 4 bases from V and 6 bases from J, with 17 bases between. The CDR3 runs to 14 residues. The chain's CDR3 is CASSPPFHASEQYF. CDR3 coding DNA: TGTGCCAGCAGCCCACCATTCCATGCCAGCGAGCAGTACTTC.

J is TRBJ2-7 and V is TRBV7-9; TRBD1 might be the D (6 bases). V lost 5 bases to trimming and J lost 6 bases, with 14 bases between them. CDR1 is SEHNR, CDR2 FQNEAQ, per germline (reference sequence). This CDR3 has 13 amino acids. DNA for the CDR3: TGTGCCAGCAGCCCGCCGCTAGGGGGCGAGCAGTACTTC. Its protein is CASSPPLGGEQYF.

This clone was found once. V usage is TRBV10-3 and J usage is TRBJ1-2; the D is unclear. This CDR3 is 16 amino acids long. V lost 0 bases and J lost 4, with 15 bases in between. In germline, CDR1 is ENHRY, CDR2 SYGVKD. The CDR3 protein is CAISESYGERGYGYTF. The DNA of the CDR3 is TGTGCCATCAGTGAGTCGTATGGGGAGCGGGGCTATGGCTACACCTTC.

The V call is TRBV12-3 or TRBV12-4, the J call TRBJ2-7; 10 positions match TRBD1. After removal of 8 bases from V and 5 bases from J, the junction contained 6 bases not matched to a gene. This CDR3 comprises 13 residues. The CDR3 spells CASQGQGFHEQYF. The CDR3 nucleotides are TGTGCCAGCCAGGGACAGGGGTTCCACGAGCAGTACTTC.

The chain carries TRBV19 and TRBJ2-5; maybe TRBD1 (5 bases). CDR1 is LNHDA, CDR2 SQIVND, per germline (reference sequence). Trimming shortened V by 9 bases and J by 7 bases, and 18 bases separated the two germline ends. This CDR3 comprises 13 residues. The CDR3 loop reads CASNSQGAGTQYF. CDR3 in DNA: TGTGCCAGCAATTCTCAGGGCGCCGGGACCCAGTACTTC.

This clone showed up just once. The chain is built from TRBV9 and TRBJ2-5, with 7 bases identical to TRBD1. In germline, CDR1 is SGDLS, CDR2 YYNGEE. CDR3 length: 15 residues. With 2 bases clipped from V and 5 bases from J, the junction kept 9 bases outside the gene matches. CDR3 sequence (DNA): TGTGCCAGCAGCGTTATAGGGACAGTAAGGGAGACCCAGTACTTC. It is translated as CASSVIGTVRETQYF.

The V gene is TRBV15, the J gene TRBJ1-5; 11 nucleotides agree with TRBD1. J was trimmed by 5 bases and V by 4 bases; bases with no gene match: 1. CDR1 and CDR2 (germline): LNHNV, YYDKDF (reference sequence). The CDR3 length is 14 residues. The CDR3: CATSTGQGDQPQHF. CDR3 bases: TGTGCCACCAGCACGGGACAGGGGGATCAGCCCCAGCATTTT.

The V and J genes are TRBV11-2 and TRBJ1-4; D gene ambiguous. The CDR3 runs 15 residues. Trimming cost V 0 bases and J 6 bases, with 11 bases left between them. Germline-derived CDR1 and CDR2 are SGHAT and FQNNGV. The CDR3 coding sequence is TGTGCCAGCAGCTTAGAGGGCAGGTCTTATGAAAAACTGTTTTTT. This gives the protein CASSLEGRSYEKLFF.

A single count supports this clone. The chain recombines TRBV2 with TRBJ2-2, with TRBD1 matching 10 bases. Germline V gene sequence: CDR1 SNHLY, CDR2 FYNNEI. The CDR3 spans 14 residues. Trimming took 7 bases from V and 4 from J; bases not matched to a gene: 3. CDR3 nucleotides: TGTGCCAGCAAGGGACAGGGGACCACCGGGGAGCTGTTTTTT. Translating it yields CASKGQGTTGELFF.

V usage is TRBV19 and J usage is TRBJ1-2; 7 bases agree with TRBD1. Germline CDR1 LNHDA, CDR2 SQIVND (reference sequence). There are 13 residues in the CDR3. V lost 3 bases, J lost 8 bases, and 6 bases stayed unmatched. The CDR3 DNA sequence: TGTGCCAGTAGTATGACAGGGTTGCTCGGCTACACCTTC. This gives the protein CASSMTGLLGYTF.

J is TRBJ2-5 and V is TRBV7-9, with no clear D. Trimming took 0 bases from V and 5 from J, leaving 10 bases between them. Germline assignment: CDR1 SEHNR and CDR2 FQNEAQ (reference sequence). The CDR3 consists of 14 residues. The CDR3 loop is CASSLALGAETQYF. The CDR3 nucleotides are TGTGCCAGCAGCTTAGCGTTGGGCGCGGAGACCCAGTACTTC.

The chain is built from TRBV5-6 and TRBJ2-3; TRBD2 is a possible D gene (5 bases). This CDR3 is 14 amino acids long. Germline CDR1 is SGHDT and CDR2 is YYEEEE. Deletions cut 6 bases from V and 2 bases from J, with 13 bases between. CDR3 coding DNA: TGTGCCAGCACCCTCCGAGCGGCCACAGATACGCAGTATTTT. As protein: CASTLRAATDTQYF.

V usage is TRBV28 and J usage is TRBJ1-2; D remains ambiguous. Germline V CDR1 and CDR2: MDHEN, SYDVKM. The CDR3 is 15 residues long. V lost 6 bases and J 7 bases, leaving 21 bases between the germline ends. Here the CDR3 DNA reads TGTGCCAGCAGCTGGGAGCCGAGGCAGCGTGGTGGCTACACCTTC. Translating gives CASSWEPRQRGGYTF.

The rearrangement uses TRBV6-5 and TRBJ2-3; 7 bases are a match to TRBD2. V trimming: 8 bases; J trimming: 1 base; junction bases outside the gene matches: 3. CDR1 and CDR2 (germline): MNHEY, SVGAGI. The CDR3 runs 13 residues. CDR3 amino acids: CASLAGGTDTQYF. The CDR3 DNA sequence: TGTGCCAGCTTGGCGGGGGGCACAGATACGCAGTATTTT.

The chain recombines TRBV2 with TRBJ2-1; TRBD2 aligns across 7 bases. J lost 7 bases, V lost 8 bases, and 5 bases had no gene match. CDR1 and CDR2 (germline): SNHLY, FYNNEI. The CDR3 is 12 amino acids. CDR3 nucleotides: TGTGCCAGCGGCGGGGGACGTAATGAGCAGTTCTTC. Its protein product is CASGGGRNEQFF.

This chain connects TRBV6-6 to TRBJ2-5; D gene ambiguous. V was cut by 8 bases and J by 5 bases, with 18 bases left in between. Germline CDR1 and CDR2: MNHNY and SVGAGI (reference sequence). CDR3 length: 14 residues. CDR3 nucleotide sequence: TGTGCCAGCCGACGTGGTACCCTCGGGGAGACCCAGTACTTC. Translated, it gives CASRRGTLGETQYF.

V gene TRBV6-6 combines with J gene TRBJ1-4, with 12 nucleotides matching TRBD1. V trimming: 5 bases; J trimming: 8 bases; junction bases outside the gene matches: 12. CDR1 and CDR2 from the germline V gene are MNHNY and SVGAGI (reference sequence). This CDR3 comprises 17 residues. For the CDR3, the DNA is TGTGCCAGCAGTCTAACCGGGACAGGGGGCGCGGGGGAAAAACTGTTTTTT. It encodes CASSLTGTGGAGEKLFF.

The chain recombines TRBV23-1 with TRBJ1-1; TRBD1 is a possible D gene (5 bases). TRBV23-1 carries the ORF label, with uncertain function. The CDR3 is 16 residues long. Trimming cost V 0 bases and J 4 bases, with 15 bases left between them. The CDR3 spells CASSQSTKGWSTEAFF. The CDR3 coding sequence is TGCGCCAGCAGTCAATCCACTAAGGGGTGGAGCACTGAAGCTTTCTTT.

The V and J genes are TRBV5-4 and TRBJ2-3; 9 bases map to TRBD2. CDR1 is SGHNT, CDR2 YYREEE, per germline (reference sequence). V shed 4 bases and J 1 base; nucleotides not matched to a gene: 13. CDR3 length: 18 residues. The CDR3 bases are TGTGCCAGCAGCCGCGGAGGTTGGCGGGGGGGCCGCACAGATACGCAGTATTTT. Amino acids: CASSRGGWRGGRTDTQYF.